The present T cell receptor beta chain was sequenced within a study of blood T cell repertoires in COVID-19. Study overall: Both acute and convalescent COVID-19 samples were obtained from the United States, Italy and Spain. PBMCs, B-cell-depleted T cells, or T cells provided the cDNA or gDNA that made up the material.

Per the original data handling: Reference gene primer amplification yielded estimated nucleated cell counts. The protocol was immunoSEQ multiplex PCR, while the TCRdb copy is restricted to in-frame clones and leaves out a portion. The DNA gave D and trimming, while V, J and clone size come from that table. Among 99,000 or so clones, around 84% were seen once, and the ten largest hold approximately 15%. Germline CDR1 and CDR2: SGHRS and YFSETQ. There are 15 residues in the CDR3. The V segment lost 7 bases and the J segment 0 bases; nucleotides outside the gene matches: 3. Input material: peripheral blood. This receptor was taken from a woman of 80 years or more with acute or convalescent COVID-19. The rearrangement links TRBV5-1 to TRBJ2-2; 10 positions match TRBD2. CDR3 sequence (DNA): TGCGCCAGCGAGACTAGCGGGTCGAACACCGGGGAGCTGTTTTTT. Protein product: CASETSGSNTGELFF.